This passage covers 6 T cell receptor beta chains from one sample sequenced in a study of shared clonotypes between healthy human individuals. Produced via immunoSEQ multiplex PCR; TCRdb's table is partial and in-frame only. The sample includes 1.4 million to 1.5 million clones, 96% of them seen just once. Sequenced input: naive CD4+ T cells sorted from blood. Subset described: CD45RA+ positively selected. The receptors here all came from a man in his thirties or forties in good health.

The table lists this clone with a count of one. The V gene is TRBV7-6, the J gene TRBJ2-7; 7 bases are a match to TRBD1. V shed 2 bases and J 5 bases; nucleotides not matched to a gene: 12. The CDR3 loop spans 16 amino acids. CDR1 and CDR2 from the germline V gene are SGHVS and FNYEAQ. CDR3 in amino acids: CASSLLRQGPGNEQYF. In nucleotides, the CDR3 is TGTGCCAGCAGCTTACTACGACAGGGACCTGGCAACGAGCAGTACTTC.

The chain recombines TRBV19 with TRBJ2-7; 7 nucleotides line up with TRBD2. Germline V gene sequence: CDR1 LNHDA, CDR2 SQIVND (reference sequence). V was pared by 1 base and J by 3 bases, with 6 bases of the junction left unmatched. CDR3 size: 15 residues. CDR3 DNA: TGTGCCAGTAGTATAGGCCCAGCGGGAAGCTACGAGCAGTACTTC. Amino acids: CASSIGPAGSYEQYF.

CDR3 bases: TGTGCCAGCAGCCCGACAGGTACATATGGCTACACCTTC. Its translation: CASSPTGTYGYTF. The rearrangement links TRBV5-5 to TRBJ1-2, with a weak D call TRBD1 (6 bases). This CDR3 is built from 13 residues. Trimming removed 4 bases from V and 5 bases from J, with 12 bases in between. Germline V gene data show CDR1 as SGHKS and CDR2 as YYEKEE (reference sequence).

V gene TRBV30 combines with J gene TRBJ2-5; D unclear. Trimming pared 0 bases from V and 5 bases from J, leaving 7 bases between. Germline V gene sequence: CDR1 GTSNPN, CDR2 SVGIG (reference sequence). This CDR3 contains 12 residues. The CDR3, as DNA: TGTGCCTGGAGTGTCAGGTTTGAGACCCAGTACTTC. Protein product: CAWSVRFETQYF.

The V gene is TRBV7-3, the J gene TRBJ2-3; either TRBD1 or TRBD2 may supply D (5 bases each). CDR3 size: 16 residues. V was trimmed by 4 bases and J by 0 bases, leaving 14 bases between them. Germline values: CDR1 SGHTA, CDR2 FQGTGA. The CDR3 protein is CASSSGRVSSTDTQYF. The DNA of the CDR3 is TGTGCCAGCAGCTCAGGGCGGGTATCTAGCACAGATACGCAGTATTTT.

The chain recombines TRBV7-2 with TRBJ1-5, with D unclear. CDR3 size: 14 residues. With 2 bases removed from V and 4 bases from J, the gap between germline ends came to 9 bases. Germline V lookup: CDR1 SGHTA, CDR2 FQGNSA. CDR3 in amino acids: CASSLKGQNQPQHF. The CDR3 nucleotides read TGTGCCAGCAGCTTAAAGGGCCAGAATCAGCCCCAGCATTTT.